This T cell receptor beta chain was sequenced in a study of vaccination effects on CD4 cells after COVID-19. There are 13 residues in the CDR3. The V and J ends lost 8 bases and 4 bases, in that order; junction bases with no gene match: 4. Using immunoSEQ multiplex PCR, the repertoire was profiled, and TCRdb retains in-frame clones only, with some absent. The table includes tens of thousands of clones, under 85% detected once. A remark on this clone: Its antigen is unidentified.

After expansion with viral peptide pools in the ViraFEST assay, antigen-specific CD4+ T cells were sequenced. Investigators separated out CD4+ T cells once around 9 days of culture had passed. Prior SARS-CoV-2 infection was absent in the vaccine recipients, as shown by negative nucleocapsid antibodies. The sequenced sample was CD4+ T cells from PBMCs cultured with HCoV-NL63 spike peptides, obtained before COVID-19 vaccination. This clonotype originated in a human donor who received a COVID-19 vaccine. The rearrangement uses TRBV23-1 and TRBJ1-2, with 10 bases aligning to TRBD1. TRBV23-1 is sorted into the ORF group, with uncertain function. CDR3 sequence: CASPRDRGYGYTF. CDR3 DNA sequence: TGCGCCAGCCCCCGGGACAGGGGCTATGGCTACACCTTC.